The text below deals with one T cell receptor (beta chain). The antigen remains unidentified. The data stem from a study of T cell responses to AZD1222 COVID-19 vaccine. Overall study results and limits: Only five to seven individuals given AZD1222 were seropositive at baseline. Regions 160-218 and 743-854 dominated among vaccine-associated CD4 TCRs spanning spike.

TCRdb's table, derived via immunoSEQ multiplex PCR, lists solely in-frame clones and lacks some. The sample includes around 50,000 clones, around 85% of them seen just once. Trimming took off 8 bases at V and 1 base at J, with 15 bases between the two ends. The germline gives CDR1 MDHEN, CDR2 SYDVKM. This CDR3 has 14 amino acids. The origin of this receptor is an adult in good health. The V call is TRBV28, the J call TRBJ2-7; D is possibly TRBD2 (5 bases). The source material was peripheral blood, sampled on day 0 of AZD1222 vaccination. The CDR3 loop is CASFAGAHSYEQYF. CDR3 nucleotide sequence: TGTGCCAGCTTCGCGGGTGCCCATTCCTACGAGCAGTACTTC.